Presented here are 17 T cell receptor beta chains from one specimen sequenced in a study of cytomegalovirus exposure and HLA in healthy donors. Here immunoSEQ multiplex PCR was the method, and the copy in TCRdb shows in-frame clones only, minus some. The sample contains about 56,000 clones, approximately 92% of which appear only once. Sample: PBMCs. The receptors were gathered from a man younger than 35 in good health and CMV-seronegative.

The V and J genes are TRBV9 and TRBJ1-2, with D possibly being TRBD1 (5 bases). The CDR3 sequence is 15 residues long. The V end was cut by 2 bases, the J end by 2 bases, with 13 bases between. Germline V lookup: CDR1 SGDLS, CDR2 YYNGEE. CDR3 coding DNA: TGTGCCAGCAGCGTCAGCGGGGGACGGAACTATGGCTACACCTTC. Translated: CASSVSGGRNYGYTF.

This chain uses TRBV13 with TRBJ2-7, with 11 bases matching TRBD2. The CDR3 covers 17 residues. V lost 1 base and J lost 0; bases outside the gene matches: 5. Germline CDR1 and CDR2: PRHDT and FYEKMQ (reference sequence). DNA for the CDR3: TGTGCCAGCAGCTTAGCCGGGACTAGCGGAAGCTCCTACGAGCAGTACTTC. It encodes CASSLAGTSGSSYEQYF.

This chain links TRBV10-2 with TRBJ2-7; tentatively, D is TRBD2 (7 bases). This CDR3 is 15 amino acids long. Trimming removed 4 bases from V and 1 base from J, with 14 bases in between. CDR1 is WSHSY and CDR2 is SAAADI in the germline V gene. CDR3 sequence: CASSVGGAGSYEQYF. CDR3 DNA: TGCGCCAGCAGTGTAGGGGGGGCTGGTTCCTACGAGCAGTACTTC.

CDR3 sequence: CASSRVGEGRSYEQYF. The CDR3 bases are TGCGCCAGCAGCAGGGTCGGGGAAGGGAGATCCTACGAGCAGTACTTC. The V and J genes are TRBV5-1 and TRBJ2-7; maybe TRBD2 (5 bases). Per germline, CDR1 SGHRS and CDR2 YFSETQ. Trimming pared 4 bases from V and 1 base from J, leaving 18 bases between. The CDR3 loop spans 16 amino acids.

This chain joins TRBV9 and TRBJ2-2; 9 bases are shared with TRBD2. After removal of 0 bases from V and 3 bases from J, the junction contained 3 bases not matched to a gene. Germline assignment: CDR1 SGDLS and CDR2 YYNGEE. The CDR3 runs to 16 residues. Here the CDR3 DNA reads TGTGCCAGCAGCGTAGAACTAGCGGGTCACACCGGGGAGCTGTTTTTT. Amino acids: CASSVELAGHTGELFF. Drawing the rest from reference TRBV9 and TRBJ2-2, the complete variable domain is DSGVTQTPKHLITATGQRVTLRCSPRSGDLSVYWYQQSLDQGLQFLIQYYNGEERAKGNILERFSAQQFPDLHSELNLSSLELGDSALYFCASSVELAGHTGELFFGEGSRLTVL.

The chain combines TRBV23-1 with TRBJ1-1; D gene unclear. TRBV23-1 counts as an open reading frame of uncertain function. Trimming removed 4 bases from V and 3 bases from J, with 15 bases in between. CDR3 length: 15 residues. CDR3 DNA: TGCGCCAGCAGTCCCGGTTTTATTTCTCACACTGAAGCTTTCTTT. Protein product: CASSPGFISHTEAFF.

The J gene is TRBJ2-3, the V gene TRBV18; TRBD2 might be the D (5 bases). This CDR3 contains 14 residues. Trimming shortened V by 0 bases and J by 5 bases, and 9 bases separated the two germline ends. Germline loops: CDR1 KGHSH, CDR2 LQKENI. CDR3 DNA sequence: TGTGCCAGCTCACCACCTGGTGGAGGAGATACGCAGTATTTT. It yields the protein CASSPPGGGDTQYF.

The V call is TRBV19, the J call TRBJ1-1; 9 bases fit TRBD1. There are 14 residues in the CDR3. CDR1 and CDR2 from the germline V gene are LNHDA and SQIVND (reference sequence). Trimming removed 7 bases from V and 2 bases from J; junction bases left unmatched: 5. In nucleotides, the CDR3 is TGTGCCAGTACTCCGGGACAGGGAAACACTGAAGCTTTCTTT. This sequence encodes CASTPGQGNTEAFF.

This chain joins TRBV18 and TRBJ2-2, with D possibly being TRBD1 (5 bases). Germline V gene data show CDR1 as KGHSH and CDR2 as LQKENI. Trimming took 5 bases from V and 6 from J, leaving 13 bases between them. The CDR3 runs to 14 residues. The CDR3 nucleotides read TGTGCCAGCTCAGCCAGGGCCACCCCCGGGGAGCTGTTTTTT. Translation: CASSARATPGELFF.

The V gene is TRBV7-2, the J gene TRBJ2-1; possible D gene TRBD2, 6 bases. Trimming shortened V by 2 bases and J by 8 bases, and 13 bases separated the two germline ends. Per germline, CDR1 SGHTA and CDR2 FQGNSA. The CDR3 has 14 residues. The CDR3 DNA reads TGTGCCAGCAGCTTAAGGTTGGCTAGCGATGAGCAGTTCTTC. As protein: CASSLRLASDEQFF.

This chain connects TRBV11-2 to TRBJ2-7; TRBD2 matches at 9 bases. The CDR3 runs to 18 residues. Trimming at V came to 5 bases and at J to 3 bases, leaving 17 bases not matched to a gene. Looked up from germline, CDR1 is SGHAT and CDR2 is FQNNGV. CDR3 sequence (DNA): TGTGCCAGCAGCATCGCGATCCTAGCGGGGTATATCGGCTACGAGCAGTACTTC. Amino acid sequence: CASSIAILAGYIGYEQYF.

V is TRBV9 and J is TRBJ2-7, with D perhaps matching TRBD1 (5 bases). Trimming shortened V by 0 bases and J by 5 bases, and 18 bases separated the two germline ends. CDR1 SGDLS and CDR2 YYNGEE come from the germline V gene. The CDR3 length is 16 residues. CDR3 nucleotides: TGTGCCAGCAGCGTAGGTGTCGGGCAGGGCAGCAACGAGCAGTACTTC. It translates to CASSVGVGQGSNEQYF.

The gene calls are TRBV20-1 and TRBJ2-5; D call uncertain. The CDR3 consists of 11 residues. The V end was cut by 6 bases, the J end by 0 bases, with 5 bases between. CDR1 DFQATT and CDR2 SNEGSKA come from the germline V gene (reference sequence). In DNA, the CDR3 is TGCAGTGCCGAGCACCAAGAGACCCAGTACTTC. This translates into CSAEHQETQYF.

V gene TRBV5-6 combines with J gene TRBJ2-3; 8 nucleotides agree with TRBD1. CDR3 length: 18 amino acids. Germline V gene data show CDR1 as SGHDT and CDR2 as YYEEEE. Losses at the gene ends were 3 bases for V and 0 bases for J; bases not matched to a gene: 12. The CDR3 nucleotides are TGTGCCAGCAGCTCAGACCCCCGGACAGGGTTGAGCACAGATACGCAGTATTTT. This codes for CASSSDPRTGLSTDTQYF.

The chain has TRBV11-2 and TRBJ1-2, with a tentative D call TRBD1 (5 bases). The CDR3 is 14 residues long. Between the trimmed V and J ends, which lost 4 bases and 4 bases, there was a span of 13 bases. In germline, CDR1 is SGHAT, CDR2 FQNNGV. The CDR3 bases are TGTGCCAGCAGCTCCGGGGGGGACCTCTATGGCTACACCTTC. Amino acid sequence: CASSSGGDLYGYTF.

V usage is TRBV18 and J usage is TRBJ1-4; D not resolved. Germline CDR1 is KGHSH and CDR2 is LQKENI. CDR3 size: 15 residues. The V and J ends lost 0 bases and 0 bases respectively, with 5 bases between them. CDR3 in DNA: TGTGCCAGCTCACCACCCGGTGCAACTAATGAAAAACTGTTTTTT. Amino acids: CASSPPGATNEKLFF.

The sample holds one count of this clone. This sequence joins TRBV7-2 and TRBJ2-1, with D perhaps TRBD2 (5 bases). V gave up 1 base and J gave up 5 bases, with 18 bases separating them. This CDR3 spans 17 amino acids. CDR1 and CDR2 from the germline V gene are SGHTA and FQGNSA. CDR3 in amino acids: CASSLGIVGSANNEQFF. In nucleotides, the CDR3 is TGTGCCAGCAGCTTAGGGATCGTGGGTAGCGCCAACAATGAGCAGTTCTTC.